This T cell receptor (beta chain) was recorded in a study of blood T cell repertoires in COVID-19. Whole-study context: The analysed material was cDNA or gDNA that came from T cells, B-cell-depleted T cells, or PBMCs.

Germline assignment: CDR1 MDHEN and CDR2 SYDVKM. The V gene lost 2 bases and the J gene lost 3 bases, with 14 bases spanning the gap. The CDR3 runs 16 residues. TCRdb's table, derived via immunoSEQ multiplex PCR, lists solely in-frame clones and lacks some. Of about 55,000 clones listed, approximately 85% are singletons. This rearrangement joins TRBV28 to TRBJ1-5; D not certain. The sequencing input was peripheral blood. This TCR derives from a human donor in a cohort sampled during active COVID-19. CDR3: CASSLGPWQDNQPQHF. The CDR3 nucleotides are TGTGCCAGCAGTTTAGGGCCGTGGCAGGACAATCAGCCCCAGCATTTT.